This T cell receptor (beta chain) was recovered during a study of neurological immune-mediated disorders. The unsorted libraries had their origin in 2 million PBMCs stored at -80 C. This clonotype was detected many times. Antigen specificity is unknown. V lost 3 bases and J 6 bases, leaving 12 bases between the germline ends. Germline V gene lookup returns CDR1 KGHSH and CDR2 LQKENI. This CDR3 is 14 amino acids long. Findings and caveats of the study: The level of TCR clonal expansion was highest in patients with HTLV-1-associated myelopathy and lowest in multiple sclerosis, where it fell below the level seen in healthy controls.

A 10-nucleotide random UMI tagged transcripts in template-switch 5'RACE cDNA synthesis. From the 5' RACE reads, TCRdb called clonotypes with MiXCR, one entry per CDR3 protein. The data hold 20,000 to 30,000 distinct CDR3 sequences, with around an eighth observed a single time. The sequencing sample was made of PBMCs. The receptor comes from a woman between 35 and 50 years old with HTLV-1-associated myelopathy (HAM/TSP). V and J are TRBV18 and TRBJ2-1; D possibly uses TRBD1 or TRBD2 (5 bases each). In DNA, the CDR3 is TGTGCCAGCTCACCCTTATGGGACGGCAATGAGCAGTTCTTC. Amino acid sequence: CASSPLWDGNEQFF.